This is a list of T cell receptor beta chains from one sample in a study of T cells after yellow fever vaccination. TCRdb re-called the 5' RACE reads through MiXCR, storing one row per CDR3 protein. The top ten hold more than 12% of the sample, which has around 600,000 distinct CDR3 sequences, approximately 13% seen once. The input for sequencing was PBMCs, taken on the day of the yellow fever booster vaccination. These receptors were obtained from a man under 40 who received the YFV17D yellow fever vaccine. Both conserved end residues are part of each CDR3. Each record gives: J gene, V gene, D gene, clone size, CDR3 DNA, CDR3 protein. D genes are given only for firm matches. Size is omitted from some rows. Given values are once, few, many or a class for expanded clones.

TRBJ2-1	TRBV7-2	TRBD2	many	TGTGCCAGCAGCGCAACTAGCGGGTCCTACAATGAGCAGTTCTTC	CASSATSGSYNEQFF
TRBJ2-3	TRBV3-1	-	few	TGTGCCAGCTCAACTTTGGGTAGCACAGATACGCAGTATTTT	CASSTLGSTDTQYF
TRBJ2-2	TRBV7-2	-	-	TGTGCCAGCAGCTTAGTTACGGGGCTCACCGGGGAGCTGTTTTTT	CASSLVTGLTGELFF
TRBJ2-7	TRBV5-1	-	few	TGCGCCAGCAGCGACGCGGGACCTTACGAGCAGTACTTC	CASSDAGPYEQYF
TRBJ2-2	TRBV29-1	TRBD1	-	TGCAGCGTTAACAGGGGGACCGGGGGCACCGGGGAGCTGTTTTTT	CSVNRGTGGTGELFF
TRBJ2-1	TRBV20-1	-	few	TGCAGTGCTAGTCATCGGTACAATGAGCAGTTCTTC	CSASHRYNEQFF
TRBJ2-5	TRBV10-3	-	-	TGTGCCATCAGTGAGTTTGCTCGTCAAGAGACCCAGTACTTC	CAISEFARQETQYF
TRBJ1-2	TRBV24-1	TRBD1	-	TGTGCCACCAGTGACACGACAGGGGGCCATGGCTACACCTTC	CATSDTTGGHGYTF
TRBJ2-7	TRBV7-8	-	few	TGTGCCAGCAGCTTAGCGGCTGGGACTGCCCTAAGCGAGCAGTACTTC	CASSLAAGTALSEQYF
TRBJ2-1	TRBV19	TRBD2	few	TGTGCCAGTGGTAGCGGGGTTAAGCAGGCGGGTGAGCAGTTCTTC	CASGSGVKQAGEQFF
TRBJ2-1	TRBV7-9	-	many	TGTGCCAGCAGCTTAGAAAAGTACAATGAGCAGTTCTTC	CASSLEKYNEQFF
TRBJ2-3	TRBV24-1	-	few	TGTGCCACCAGTGATTTTACCCAGAACACAGATACGCAGTATTTT	CATSDFTQNTDTQYF
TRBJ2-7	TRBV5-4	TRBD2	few	TGTGCCAGCAGCTTGGAAGGACTAGCGGGAGCACTGTACTTC	CASSLEGLAGALYF
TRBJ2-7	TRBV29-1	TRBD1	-	TGCAGCCTAGCTCGCTCCCCGGCTCCGGGGACAGGCGAGCAGTACTTC	CSLARSPAPGTGEQYF
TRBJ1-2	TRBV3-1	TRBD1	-	TGTGCCAGCAGCCACCTGGACAGGGAGGATGGTGGCTACACCTTC	CASSHLDREDGGYTF
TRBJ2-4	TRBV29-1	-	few	TGCAGCATTCTATGGGGGTCCAAAAACATTCAGTACTTC	CSILWGSKNIQYF